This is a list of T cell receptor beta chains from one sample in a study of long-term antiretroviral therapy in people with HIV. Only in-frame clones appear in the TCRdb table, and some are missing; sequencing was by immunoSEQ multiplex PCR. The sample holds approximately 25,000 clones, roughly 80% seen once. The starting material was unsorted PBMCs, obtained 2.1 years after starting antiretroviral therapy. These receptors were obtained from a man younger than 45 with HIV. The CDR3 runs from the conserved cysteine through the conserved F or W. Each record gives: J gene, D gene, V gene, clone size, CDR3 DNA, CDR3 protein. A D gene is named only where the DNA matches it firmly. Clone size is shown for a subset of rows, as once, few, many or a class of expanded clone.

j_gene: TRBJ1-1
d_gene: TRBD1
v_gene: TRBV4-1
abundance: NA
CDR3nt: TGCGCCAGCAGCCAGCACTTGAGAACAATGGGACAGGGCGACATGAACACTGAAGCTTTCTTT
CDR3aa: CASSQHLRTMGQGDMNTEAFF

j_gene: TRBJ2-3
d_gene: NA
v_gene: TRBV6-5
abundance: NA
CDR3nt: TGTGCCAGCGGGAGAGGGGCTACAGATACGCAGTATTTT
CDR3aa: CASGRGATDTQYF

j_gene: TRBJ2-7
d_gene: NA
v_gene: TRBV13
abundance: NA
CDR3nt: TGTGCCAGCAGCTTAGGCGAGGGGAGGTACGAGCAGTACTTC
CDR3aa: CASSLGEGRYEQYF

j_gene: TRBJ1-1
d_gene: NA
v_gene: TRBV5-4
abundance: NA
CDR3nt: TGTGCCAGCAGCTTTCAGGGGCGGATGAACACTGAAGCTTTCTTT
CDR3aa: CASSFQGRMNTEAFF

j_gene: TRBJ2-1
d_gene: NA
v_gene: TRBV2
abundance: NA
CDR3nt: TGTGCCAGCAGTGAAGAATCGGCCAGGGGGGGCTACAATGAGCAGTTCTTC
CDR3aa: CASSEESARGGYNEQFF

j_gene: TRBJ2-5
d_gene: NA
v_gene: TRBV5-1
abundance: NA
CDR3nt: TGCGCCAGCAGCTTGGAAGAGACCCAGTACTTC
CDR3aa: CASSLEETQYF

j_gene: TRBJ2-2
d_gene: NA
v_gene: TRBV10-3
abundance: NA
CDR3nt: TGTGCCATCAGACCGGGCCCCGGGGACACCGGGGAGCTGTTTTTT
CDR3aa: CAIRPGPGDTGELFF

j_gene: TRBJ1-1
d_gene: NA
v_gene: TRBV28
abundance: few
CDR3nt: TGTGCCAGCAAGGGCACTGAAGCTTTCTTT
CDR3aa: CASKGTEAFF

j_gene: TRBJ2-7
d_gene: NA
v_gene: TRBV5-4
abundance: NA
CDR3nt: TGTGCCAGCATCGACGACAAGTACGAGCAGTACTTC
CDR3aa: CASIDDKYEQYF

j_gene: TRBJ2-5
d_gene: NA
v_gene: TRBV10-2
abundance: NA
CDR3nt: TGCGCCAGCAGTGCGAAGGTTGAGACCCAGTACTTC
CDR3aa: CASSAKVETQYF

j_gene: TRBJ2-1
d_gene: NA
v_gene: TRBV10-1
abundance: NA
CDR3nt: TGCGCCAGCAGCCCGGCCCTTCTGGGGGAGCAGTTCTTC
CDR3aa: CASSPALLGEQFF

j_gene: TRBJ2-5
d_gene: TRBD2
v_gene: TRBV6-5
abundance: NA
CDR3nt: TGTGCCAGCAGTTTAGCGGGGGGGCCAGTAGAGACCCAGTACTTC
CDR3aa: CASSLAGGPVETQYF

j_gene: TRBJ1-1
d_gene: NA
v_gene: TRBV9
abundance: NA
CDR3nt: TGTGCCAGCAGCCCCGGGGGGAGGACTGAAGCTTTCTTT
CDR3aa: CASSPGGRTEAFF

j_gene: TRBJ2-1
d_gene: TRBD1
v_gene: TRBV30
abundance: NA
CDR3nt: TGTGCCTGGAGACCCGACAGGGCCAATGAGCAGTTCTTC
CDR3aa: CAWRPDRANEQFF

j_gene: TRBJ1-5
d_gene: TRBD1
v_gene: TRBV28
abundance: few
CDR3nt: TGTGCCAGCGGACAGGGCGGTCAGCCCCAGCATTTT
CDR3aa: CASGQGGQPQHF